One and the same sample provided the 14 T cell receptor beta chains below, sequenced in a study of T cells in lung cancer brain metastases listed by TCRdb under 2018. The library came from the immunoSEQ multiplex PCR assay. Not all clones reach the TCRdb copy of this immuneACCESS table, which keeps in-frame sequences only. Checked studies attribute under half of the gap to unresolved V genes and leave the rest unexplained. For this sample there are 2,000 to 2,500 clones; 90% appear just once. 3.4% of the sample rests with the top ten. What was sequenced was tumor tissue from the primary lung tumor. Explained via the paper, the cell subset or site label denotes: primary lung cancer lesion. These receptor sequences come from a man between 65 and 79 years old with non-small cell lung cancer.

The chain joins TRBV6-5 to TRBJ1-3; a weak D match, TRBD1 (5 bases). Trimming removed 4 bases at V and 0 bases at J, with 7 bases between. CDR3 length equals 14 residues. CDR1 is MNHEY and CDR2 is SVGAGI in the germline V gene. The CDR3 DNA is TGTGCCAGCAGTTCGACAGTCTCTGGAAACACCATATATTTT. It yields the protein CASSSTVSGNTIYF.

The chain joins TRBV6-4 to TRBJ1-1; D is possibly TRBD1 (5 bases). The CDR3 spans 17 residues. Germline lookup yields CDR1 MRHNA and CDR2 SNTAGT. V was trimmed by 5 bases and J by 1 base, leaving 20 bases between them. CDR3 bases: TGTGCCAGCAGTTTTTTCGAAGGGGTAGGAAAGAACACTGAAGCTTTCTTT. Its translation is CASSFFEGVGKNTEAFF.

This rearrangement joins TRBV27 to TRBJ2-2; TRBD1 matches at 9 bases. The CDR3 is 14 residues long. J was trimmed by 5 bases and V by 7 bases; bases with no gene match: 5. Per germline, CDR1 MNHEY and CDR2 SMNVEV (reference sequence). In DNA, the CDR3 is TGTGCCAGCAAGGGGACAGGGAAAACCGGGGAGCTGTTTTTT. Its protein is CASKGTGKTGELFF.

J is TRBJ2-3 and V is TRBV7-2; D tentatively fits TRBD1 or TRBD2 (5 bases each). V was pared by 9 bases and J by 0 bases, with 16 bases between. The CDR3 is made up of 15 amino acids. Germline V gene lookup returns CDR1 SGHTA and CDR2 FQGNSA. The DNA for the CDR3 is TGTGCCAGTGGTGGGACCCGGACTAGCACAGATACGCAGTATTTT. Translated, it gives CASGGTRTSTDTQYF. Drawing the rest from reference TRBV7-2 and TRBJ2-3, the complete variable domain is GAGVSQSPSNKVTEKGKDVELRCDPISGHTALYWYRQSLGQGLEFLIYFQGNSAPDKSGLPSDRFSAERTGGSVSTLTIQRTQQEDSAVYLCASGGTRTSTDTQYFGPGTRLTVL.

The chain recombines TRBV4-1 with TRBJ2-3; the D gene is possibly TRBD2 (6 bases). Between the trimmed V and J ends, which lost 4 bases and 3 bases, there was a span of 11 bases. The CDR3 totals 14 residues. From germline, CDR1 is MGHRA and CDR2 YSYEKL. DNA of the CDR3: TGCGCCAGCAGCCTGAGTGGGACTACAGATACGCAGTATTTT. As protein: CASSLSGTTDTQYF.

The chain uses TRBV6-5 and TRBJ1-4; D is unresolved. This CDR3 is built from 16 residues. Germline CDR1 reads MNHEY; CDR2 reads SVGAGI. The germline V and J ends were trimmed by 0 bases and 0 bases, with 8 bases remaining between them. The CDR3 bases are TGTGCCAGCAGTTACTCCTTTACAGCAACTAATGAAAAACTGTTTTTT. Translation: CASSYSFTATNEKLFF.

This chain uses TRBV29-1 with TRBJ2-5; 8 positions match TRBD1. The V and J ends lost 3 bases and 1 base, in that order; junction bases with no gene match: 13. There are 17 residues in the CDR3. Germline V CDR1 and CDR2: SQVTM, ANQGSEA. The CDR3 is CSVDTDRDRFTQETQYF. DNA of the CDR3: TGCAGCGTTGACACCGACAGGGACAGGTTCACCCAAGAGACCCAGTACTTC.

V usage is TRBV18 and J usage is TRBJ2-1, with 8 bases matching TRBD2. The V gene end was trimmed by 6 bases and the J gene end by 7 bases; junction bases not matched to a gene: 11. The CDR3 has 15 residues. The germline gives CDR1 KGHSH, CDR2 LQKENI. CDR3 DNA sequence: TGTGCCAGCTCTGGGAGGCGGGAGCGGGGGAATGAGCAGTTCTTC. It specifies CASSGRRERGNEQFF.

The CDR3 here is CASNKDGDTGRLFF. CDR3 nucleotides: TGCGCCAGCAACAAAGACGGGGACACCGGGCGGCTGTTTTTT. This chain links TRBV5-1 with TRBJ2-2, with a tentative D call TRBD1 (6 bases). This CDR3 spans 14 amino acids. Trimming took off 6 bases at V and 13 bases at J, with 22 bases between the two ends. Germline loops: CDR1 SGHRS, CDR2 YFSETQ.

The V gene is TRBV28, the J gene TRBJ1-5; the D gene is possibly TRBD1 (6 bases). The CDR3 totals 14 residues. With 4 bases removed from V and 5 bases from J, the gap between germline ends came to 12 bases. Germline V gene lookup returns CDR1 MDHEN and CDR2 SYDVKM. This CDR3 reads CASSSFQGYQPQHF. The CDR3 DNA reads as TGTGCCAGCAGTTCCTTCCAGGGGTATCAGCCCCAGCATTTT.

The rearrangement joins TRBV5-1 to TRBJ1-4; no clear D gene. CDR3 size: 17 residues. From germline, CDR1 is SGHRS and CDR2 YFSETQ. V lost 1 base to trimming and J lost 1 base, with 14 bases between them. The CDR3 nucleotides are TGCGCCAGCAGCTTGAGAGTGGGGATGGGAACTAATGAAAAACTGTTTTTT. Amino acids: CASSLRVGMGTNEKLFF.

The chain uses TRBV6-1 and TRBJ1-2; 7 nucleotides agree with TRBD1. V lost 4 bases to trimming and J lost 0 bases; unmatched junction nucleotides: 5. This CDR3 spans 15 amino acids. The germline CDR1 and CDR2 sequences are MNHNS and SASEGT. CDR3 sequence: CASSAGGQANYGYTF. CDR3 in DNA: TGTGCCAGCAGTGCGGGTGGACAGGCTAACTATGGCTACACCTTC.

The chain links TRBV5-8 to TRBJ2-7, with 8 bases identical to TRBD1. Germline-derived CDR1 and CDR2 are SGHTS and YDEGEE. Germline trimming cut 5 bases from V and 0 bases from J; bases unmatched to any gene: 7. The CDR3 runs 15 residues. The CDR3 bases are TGTGCCAGCAGACTCGGACAGGGAATCTCCTACGAGCAGTACTTC. It translates to CASRLGQGISYEQYF.

The chain joins TRBV18 to TRBJ2-2; D remains unclear. Germline V gene lookup returns CDR1 KGHSH and CDR2 LQKENI. CDR3 length: 15 amino acids. V was clipped by 0 bases and J by 5 bases, with 10 bases between them. The CDR3 loop reads CASSPPARATGELFF. The CDR3 DNA follows: TGTGCCAGCTCACCACCGGCTAGGGCAACCGGGGAGCTGTTTTTT.